This TCR beta chain was captured in a study of regulatory T cells in long-lasting Graves disease. This CDR3 region has 20 residues. The V and J ends lost 1 base and 0 bases respectively, with 23 bases between them. Looked up from germline, CDR1 is MNHEY and CDR2 is SMNVEV (reference sequence). Libraries of TCR beta came from iRepertoire HTBI primers plus Arm-PCR of CDR3 regions. TCRdb re-analysed the multiplex PCR reads in MiXCR, keeping a single row per CDR3 protein. In the table there are roughly 440,000 distinct CDR3 sequences, 15% to 20% of which are singletons. Specified time point: newly diagnosed GD, antithyroid drugs for less than 3 months. The authors made the TCR library using RNA they extracted from PBMCs. These data were likewise used in another study, on T cells in Graves' hyperthyroidism and ophthalmopathy. This second study notes: Blood also held most thyroid clonotypes expanded beyond 0.001.

The TCR originated in a woman aged 18-29 years with Graves disease. The chain combines TRBV27 with TRBJ2-3; the D gene is possibly TRBD1 (6 bases). The source material was peripheral blood mononuclear cells (PBMCs), sampled at new diagnosis, from a patient treated with antithyroid drugs. The CDR3 here is CASSLFLPAGEPSSTDTQYF. CDR3 in DNA: TGTGCCAGCAGTTTATTCTTACCGGCAGGGGAACCCTCTAGCACAGATACGCAGTATTTT.